The 14 T cell receptor beta chains in this list originate from one sample, sequenced in a study of blood T cell repertoires in COVID-19. Data came from immunoSEQ multiplex PCR; TCRdb stores just in-frame clones and leaves some out. The table includes fewer than 150,000 clones, roughly 86% detected once. What was sequenced was peripheral blood. Source of these receptors: a woman in her sixties or seventies with acute or convalescent COVID-19.

The rearrangement links TRBV5-1 to TRBJ2-7; maybe TRBD1 (6 bases). Between the trimmed V and J ends, which lost 4 bases and 3 bases, there was a span of 17 bases. The CDR3 is made up of 15 amino acids. Germline lookup yields CDR1 SGHRS and CDR2 YFSETQ. The chain's CDR3 is CASSQGTTGLYEQYF. The CDR3 DNA is TGCGCCAGCAGCCAGGGGACGACGGGGCTCTACGAGCAGTACTTC.

The chain recombines TRBV9 with TRBJ2-1; 9 bases align to TRBD2. Germline loops: CDR1 SGDLS, CDR2 YYNGEE. J lost 4 bases, V lost 2 bases, and 7 bases had no gene match. The CDR3 extends over 16 amino acids. The CDR3 here is CASSVPASGEYNEQFF. CDR3 DNA: TGTGCCAGCAGCGTCCCCGCTAGCGGGGAATACAATGAGCAGTTCTTC.

The J gene is TRBJ1-1, the V gene TRBV5-1; 7 nucleotides line up with TRBD1. CDR1 is SGHRS, CDR2 YFSETQ, per germline. The V gene end was trimmed by 2 bases and the J gene end by 5 bases; junction bases not matched to a gene: 3. CDR3 length: 13 amino acids. The CDR3 loop is CASSLQGRTEAFF. Here the CDR3 DNA reads TGCGCCAGCAGCTTACAGGGGAGGACTGAAGCTTTCTTT.

This chain connects TRBV2 to TRBJ2-6; 10 nucleotides align to TRBD1. This CDR3 spans 18 amino acids. V was clipped by 6 bases and J by 4 bases; unmatched bases: 12. Germline V gives CDR1 SNHLY, CDR2 FYNNEI. CDR3 nucleotides: TGTGCCAGCAGATCCGACAGACAGGGGGCGCGAGGGGCCAACGTCCTGACTTTC. It encodes CASRSDRQGARGANVLTF.

The rearrangement uses TRBV7-3 and TRBJ2-3, with 9 bases identical to TRBD2. Looked up from germline, CDR1 is SGHTA and CDR2 is FQGTGA. Trimming at V came to 5 bases and at J to 6 bases, leaving 6 bases not matched to a gene. The CDR3 spans 14 residues. CDR3 sequence: CASSQAGGGDTQYF. DNA for the CDR3: TGTGCCAGCAGCCAAGCGGGAGGCGGGGATACGCAGTATTTT.

This clone was observed a single time. J is TRBJ2-7 and V is TRBV28; 8 bases are a match to TRBD2. Looked up from germline, CDR1 is MDHEN and CDR2 is SYDVKM. This CDR3 is built from 14 residues. V was clipped by 8 bases and J by 0 bases; unmatched bases: 6. The CDR3 loop is CASATSVSSYEQYF. The CDR3 nucleotides are TGTGCCAGCGCGACTAGCGTTTCCTCCTACGAGCAGTACTTC.

This clone has just a few counts. This rearrangement joins TRBV19 to TRBJ1-2, with D perhaps matching TRBD1 (6 bases). Germline CDR1 reads LNHDA; CDR2 reads SQIVND (reference sequence). This CDR3 comprises 14 residues. V was pared by 8 bases and J by 3 bases, with 16 bases between. This CDR3 is CASLQTGTYYGYTF. In DNA form, the CDR3 reads TGTGCCAGTTTACAAACAGGGACCTACTATGGCTACACCTTC.

Here the CDR3 reads CASSNPEDSQLRNNEQFF. The CDR3 nucleotides are TGTGCCAGCAGTAATCCCGAGGACTCGCAACTCCGCAACAATGAGCAGTTCTTC. The chain recombines TRBV25-1 with TRBJ2-1, with D possibly being TRBD2 (5 bases). Germline loops: CDR1 MGHDK, CDR2 SYGVNS. CDR3 length: 18 residues. The V end was cut by 5 bases, the J end by 5 bases, with 25 bases between.

This clone came up a few times. The chain couples TRBV7-9 to TRBJ1-5; D might be TRBD1 (6 bases). The CDR3 is made up of 17 amino acids. V was clipped by 1 base and J by 0 bases, with 13 bases between them. Germline values: CDR1 SEHNR, CDR2 FQNEAQ (reference sequence). The CDR3 nucleotides are TGTGCCAGCAGCTTAGAAATGGGAGGGGGTAGCAATCAGCCCCAGCATTTT. This sequence encodes CASSLEMGGGSNQPQHF. Based on the CDR3 plus reference TRBV7-9 and TRBJ1-5, the full variable domain is DTGVSQNPRHKITKRGQNVTFRCDPISEHNRLYWYRQTLGQGPEFLTYFQNEAQLEKSRLLSDRFSAERPKGSFSTLEIQRTEQGDSAMYLCASSLEMGGGSNQPQHFGDGTRLSIL.

The genes are TRBV9 and TRBJ2-7; 10 nucleotides match TRBD2. J was trimmed by 6 bases and V by 6 bases; bases with no gene match: 6. This CDR3 has 13 amino acids. Germline V lookup: CDR1 SGDLS, CDR2 YYNGEE. The CDR3 DNA reads TGTGCCAGCAACCCAGCGGGAGGGAGCGAGCAGTACTTC. It translates to CASNPAGGSEQYF.

J is TRBJ2-7 and V is TRBV7-3; TRBD2 agrees at 7 bases. This CDR3 is built from 14 residues. Germline CDR1 reads SGHTA; CDR2 reads FQGTGA. J was trimmed by 6 bases and V by 3 bases; bases with no gene match: 8. The CDR3 loop is CASSFGPWGGEQYF. The CDR3 nucleotides read TGTGCCAGCAGCTTCGGACCCTGGGGGGGCGAGCAGTACTTC.

V is TRBV29-1 and J is TRBJ1-2, with D hard to call. The CDR3 totals 11 residues. V gave up 8 bases and J gave up 6 bases, with 13 bases separating them. CDR1 is SQVTM, CDR2 ANQGSEA, per germline. Here the CDR3 reads CSLFGVDGYTF. For the CDR3, the DNA is TGCAGCCTATTCGGGGTAGATGGCTACACCTTC.

The chain joins TRBV30 to TRBJ1-1; 8 nucleotides agree with TRBD1. This CDR3 is built from 13 residues. CDR1 is GTSNPN, CDR2 SVGIG, per germline (reference sequence). J was trimmed by 1 base and V by 7 bases; bases with no gene match: 5. CDR3 sequence reads: CAFSGGGNTEAFF. The CDR3 DNA reads TGTGCCTTCTCAGGGGGCGGGAACACTGAAGCTTTCTTT.

The chain carries TRBV7-9 and TRBJ1-5, with D perhaps matching TRBD1 (5 bases). Germline values: CDR1 SEHNR, CDR2 FQNEAQ (reference sequence). V was trimmed by 4 bases and J by 7 bases, leaving 11 bases between them. The CDR3 sequence is 13 residues long. CDR3: CASSSLDTQPQHF. CDR3 sequence (DNA): TGTGCCAGCAGCTCCTTGGACACCCAGCCCCAGCATTTT.